This TCR beta chain was obtained from a study of T cell repertoires in cytomegalovirus infection. Study summary: Recently identified HLA-C-restricted and well-studied HLA-B-restricted CMV epitopes were used. General study results and limits: Across the ex vivo response, the dominant clonotypes were HLA-C-restricted CMV-specific TCR beta clonotypes. Accumulated public TCR beta family frequency recognized individuals carrying CMV together with the relevant HLA.

As concerns this clonotype: Antigen specificity is unknown. This may be a read error, as it is one base from a much larger clone.

There are 12 residues in the CDR3. TCRdb reprocessed the reads with MiXCR, giving one entry per CDR3 protein. Among approximately 910,000 distinct CDR3 sequences, approximately 31% were seen once, and the ten largest hold roughly 13%. V usage is TRBV12-3 or TRBV12-4 and J usage is TRBJ1-2, with 8 bases that match TRBD1. The sequence was obtained from a human donor in good health (CMV status not recorded). Some clones in this sample may be carry-over from other donors' samples. The sequences come from cultured CD8+ T cells from PBMCs, collected from culture after CMV antigen stimulation. Written as DNA, the CDR3 is TGTGCCAGCAGCCAGGGGGCCTATGGCCACACCTTC. Translated, it gives CASSQGAYGHTF.